Included here is one T cell receptor (beta chain) sequence, with context. This sample is drawn from a study of control samples from healthy donors and cancer patients. Libraries were prepared by immunoSEQ multiplex PCR; TCRdb keeps only in-frame clonotypes and omits some of them. The table includes fewer than 65,000 clones, approximately 80% detected once. This CDR3 has 15 amino acids. CDR1 and CDR2 (germline): SGHDN, FVKESK. V lost 3 bases to trimming and J lost 7 bases, with 16 bases between them. The chain employs TRBV14 and TRBJ2-4; D might be TRBD2 (5 bases). This sequence was found in a man in his 70s in good health. Sequences were obtained from blood. CDR3: CASSHGGSKRNIQYF. The CDR3, as DNA: TGTGCCAGCAGCCACGGAGGATCAAAAAGGAACATTCAGTACTTC.